This TCR beta chain is from a study of shared clonotypes between healthy human individuals. Study results and caveats: Clonotypes that were shared across four donors made up about 5.1% of naive CD4 clonotypes.

Each subset's genomic DNA was shared equally among a number of immunoSEQ plates. Here immunoSEQ multiplex PCR was the method, and the copy in TCRdb shows in-frame clones only, minus some. The sample has about 2.2 million clones; around 95% are singletons. The CDR3 consists of 17 residues. V lost 2 bases, J lost 7 bases, and 24 bases lay in between. Germline V gene lookup returns CDR1 SGHDN and CDR2 FVKESK. In the case of this clone: Its target is not known.

The naive CD8 population came from CD45RO-negative cells selected for CCR7, without terminally differentiated effector memory CD45RA+ cells. The source is a man between 18 and 35 years old in good health. Some clones in this sample may be carry-over from other donors' samples. Sequences were obtained from naive CD8+ T cells from PBMCs. V usage is TRBV14 and J usage is TRBJ2-7, with D maybe TRBD2 (5 bases). CDR3 in amino acids: CASSQPHWTGGQGEQYF. CDR3 sequence (DNA): TGTGCCAGCAGCCAACCCCATTGGACTGGTGGCCAAGGTGAGCAGTACTTC.